The 13 T cell receptor beta chains reported below all come from one sample, sequenced in a study of blood T cell repertoires in COVID-19 (TCRdb year 2020). The library came from the immunoSEQ multiplex PCR assay. The table comes from immuneACCESS by way of TCRdb, which keeps in-frame sequences with V and J called. Part of the clones is missing from these tables; in studies checked, under half for an unresolved V gene and the rest for unknown reasons. Present in this sample are 350,000 to 450,000 clones, around 92% of which were seen just once. The top ten clonotypes cover over 1% of the sample. Sequencing input: peripheral blood. The receptor set was obtained from a man between 40 and 49 years old with acute or convalescent COVID-19.

V is TRBV5-4 and J is TRBJ2-1; 15 bases fit TRBD2. From germline, CDR1 is SGHNT and CDR2 YYREEE (reference sequence). The CDR3 is made up of 17 amino acids. The ends lost 2 bases at V and 7 bases at J; junction bases unmatched: 7. The CDR3 loop reads CASSLLGLAGGRNEQFF. The DNA for the CDR3 is TGTGCCAGCAGCTTATTAGGACTAGCGGGGGGGCGGAATGAGCAGTTCTTC.

The sample holds one count of this clone. V is TRBV20-1 and J is TRBJ2-7; D is unclear. Trimming shortened V by 6 bases and J by 2 bases, and 8 bases separated the two germline ends. The CDR3 is 11 residues long. Germline V gene data show CDR1 as DFQATT and CDR2 as SNEGSKA (reference sequence). The CDR3 here is CSALRTYEQYF. The CDR3 DNA follows: TGCAGTGCCCTTAGAACCTACGAGCAGTACTTC.

This chain joins TRBV28 and TRBJ1-5; D remains ambiguous. With 3 bases removed from V and 0 bases from J, the gap between germline ends came to 6 bases. There are 14 residues in the CDR3. The V gene's germline CDR1 is MDHEN and CDR2 SYDVKM. The CDR3 DNA is TGTGCCAGCAGTTTCCGTAATAGCAATCAGCCCCAGCATTTT. It yields the protein CASSFRNSNQPQHF.

This clone was seen more than once but under ten times. The chain employs TRBV24-1 and TRBJ1-4; D gene ambiguous. The length of the CDR3 is 13 residues. V dropped 9 bases and J dropped 6 bases, with 13 bases sitting between them. CDR1 is KGHDR and CDR2 is SFDVKD in the germline V gene. The CDR3 DNA reads TGTGCCACCTCAGAAGACAAAGATGAAAAACTGTTTTTT. This codes for CATSEDKDEKLFF.

V gene TRBV30 combines with J gene TRBJ2-7, with TRBD1 matching 7 bases. Unmatched junction bases numbered 9, after V lost 4 bases and J lost 3 bases. The CDR3 has 14 residues. Germline lookup yields CDR1 GTSNPN and CDR2 SVGIG (reference sequence). CDR3 bases: TGTGCCTGGACCCGAGGGGGACAGAACTACGAGCAGTACTTC. Translated, it gives CAWTRGGQNYEQYF.

The chain is built from TRBV7-9 and TRBJ1-2, with 9 nucleotides matching TRBD1. CDR3 length: 14 amino acids. J was trimmed by 8 bases and V by 4 bases; bases with no gene match: 8. Germline assignment: CDR1 SEHNR and CDR2 FQNEAQ (reference sequence). The CDR3 protein is CASSSPRDRVGYTF. The CDR3 DNA is TGTGCCAGCAGCTCGCCTCGGGACAGGGTAGGCTACACCTTC.

V usage is TRBV11-2 and J usage is TRBJ1-6; TRBD1 aligns across 10 bases. The CDR3 runs 15 residues. Germline CDR1 SGHAT, CDR2 FQNNGV. V trimming: 5 bases; J trimming: 9 bases; junction bases outside the gene matches: 7. This chain's CDR3 is CASSVGQGSGSPLHF. CDR3 sequence (DNA): TGTGCCAGCAGCGTGGGACAGGGGAGTGGTTCACCCCTCCACTTT.

The V call is TRBV10-2, the J call TRBJ1-5; 10 nucleotides line up with TRBD1. The length of the CDR3 is 17 residues. From germline, CDR1 is WSHSY and CDR2 SAAADI. With 4 bases clipped from V and 7 bases from J, the junction kept 13 bases outside the gene matches. The CDR3 loop reads CASSGLIGQGVKQPQHF. Here the CDR3 DNA reads TGCGCCAGCAGTGGTCTTATTGGACAGGGGGTTAAACAGCCCCAGCATTTT.

This sequence joins TRBV24-1 and TRBJ2-1, with TRBD1 matching 9 bases. The CDR3 covers 15 residues. The J segment lost 3 bases and the V segment lost 5 bases, leaving 4 bases of the junction unmatched. Germline V lookup: CDR1 KGHDR, CDR2 SFDVKD. CDR3 nucleotides: TGTGCCACCAGTGCCCGGGACAGGGACTACAATGAGCAGTTCTTC. Translated: CATSARDRDYNEQFF.

A few counts support this clone. V is TRBV28 and J is TRBJ1-3; no firm D call. CDR1 and CDR2 (germline): MDHEN, SYDVKM. Trimming stripped 7 bases from V and 4 bases from J, with 8 bases between. CDR3 length: 12 amino acids. The CDR3 region is CASTRAGNTIYF. CDR3 nucleotide sequence: TGTGCCAGCACGAGGGCAGGAAACACCATATATTTT.

This sequence joins TRBV12-3 or TRBV12-4 and TRBJ2-1; D uncertain. Trimming cost V 4 bases and J 4 bases, with 5 bases left between them. This CDR3 has 12 amino acids. The CDR3 spells CASSSPYNEQFF. Written as DNA, the CDR3 is TGTGCCAGCAGTTCCCCTTACAATGAGCAGTTCTTC.

The chain combines TRBV9 with TRBJ2-4, with 9 bases lining up with TRBD2. Germline CDR1 reads SGDLS; CDR2 reads YYNGEE. CDR3 size: 15 residues. The J segment lost 0 bases and the V segment lost 4 bases, leaving 2 bases of the junction unmatched. The CDR3, as DNA: TGTGCCAGCAGCAGCGGGGGGATAGCCAAAAACATTCAGTACTTC. Translation gives CASSSGGIAKNIQYF.

The chain recombines TRBV7-8 with TRBJ2-5, with a weak D call TRBD2 (6 bases). The V gene lost 0 bases and the J gene lost 5 bases, with 10 bases spanning the gap. CDR3 length equals 14 residues. CDR1 and CDR2 (germline): SGHVS, FQNEAQ. CDR3 in DNA: TGTGCCAGCAGCTTAGCGGAAGGGAGGGAGACCCAGTACTTC. This sequence encodes CASSLAEGRETQYF.